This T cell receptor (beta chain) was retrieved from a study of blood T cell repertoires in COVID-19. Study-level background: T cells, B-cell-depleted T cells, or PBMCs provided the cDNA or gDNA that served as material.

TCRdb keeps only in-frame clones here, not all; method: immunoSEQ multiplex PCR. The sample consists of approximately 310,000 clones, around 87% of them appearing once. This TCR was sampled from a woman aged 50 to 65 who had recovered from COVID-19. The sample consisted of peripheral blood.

The CDR3 is CASSLAGTGITGELFF. Written as DNA, the CDR3 is TGCGCCAGCAGCTTGGCGGGGACAGGGATCACCGGGGAGCTGTTTTTT. The gene calls are TRBV5-1 and TRBJ2-2, with 9 bases aligning to TRBD1. The V gene's germline CDR1 is SGHRS and CDR2 YFSETQ. The CDR3 extends over 16 amino acids. The V and J ends lost 0 bases and 4 bases, in that order; junction bases with no gene match: 4.